This TCR beta chain was retrieved from a study of identical twins. Study-wide findings and caveats: In monozygotic twins, models underestimated the sharing of out-of-frame TCR alpha. Partial confounding of zero-insertion analyses by invariant MAIT and iNKT cells was possible.

In its sample, this clonotype was seen a few times. The antigen remains unidentified. A universal primer site arose from template switching, and cDNA bore unique molecular identifiers. TCRdb itself ran the 5' RACE reads through MiXCR, one entry per CDR3 protein. In the table there are roughly 1,500,000 distinct CDR3 sequences, about 32% of which are singletons. V lost 4 bases and J lost 4, with 10 bases in between. The germline gives CDR1 ENHRY, CDR2 SYGVKD. The CDR3 runs 13 residues. This chain links TRBV10-3 with TRBJ1-2; no clear D gene. The clonotype originates from a newborn girl in good health. The sequencing sample was made of cord blood. The CDR3 region is CAISARDIYGYTF. The CDR3 DNA follows: TGTGCCATCAGTGCCCGCGACATCTATGGCTACACCTTC.